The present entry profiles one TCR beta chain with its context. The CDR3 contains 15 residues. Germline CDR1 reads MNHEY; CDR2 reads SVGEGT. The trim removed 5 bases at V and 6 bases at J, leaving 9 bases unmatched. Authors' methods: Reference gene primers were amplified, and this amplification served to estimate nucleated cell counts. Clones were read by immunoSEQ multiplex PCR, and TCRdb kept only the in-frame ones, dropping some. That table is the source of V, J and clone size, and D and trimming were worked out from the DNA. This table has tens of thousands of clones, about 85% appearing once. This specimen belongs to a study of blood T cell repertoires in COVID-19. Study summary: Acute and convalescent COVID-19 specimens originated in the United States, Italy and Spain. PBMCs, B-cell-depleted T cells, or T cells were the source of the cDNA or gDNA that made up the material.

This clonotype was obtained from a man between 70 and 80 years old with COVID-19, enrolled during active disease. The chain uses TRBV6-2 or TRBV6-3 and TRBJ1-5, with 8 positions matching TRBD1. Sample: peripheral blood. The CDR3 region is CASSRRGQGFQPQHF. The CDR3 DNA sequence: TGTGCCAGCAGTCGCCGCGGACAGGGCTTTCAGCCCCAGCATTTT.